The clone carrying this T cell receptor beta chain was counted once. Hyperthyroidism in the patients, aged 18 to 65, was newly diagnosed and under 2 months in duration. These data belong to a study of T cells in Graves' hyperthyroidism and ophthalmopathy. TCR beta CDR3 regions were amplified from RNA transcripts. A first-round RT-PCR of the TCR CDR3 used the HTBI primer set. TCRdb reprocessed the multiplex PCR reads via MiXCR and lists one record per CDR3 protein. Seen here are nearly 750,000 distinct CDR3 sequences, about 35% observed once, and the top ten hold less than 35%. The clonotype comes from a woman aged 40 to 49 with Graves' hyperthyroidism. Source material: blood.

The DNA of the CDR3 is TGTGCCAGCAGCCAAGGGGGGGTCAACGAGCAGTACTTC. Translating gives CASSQGGVNEQYF. V gene TRBV7-9 combines with J gene TRBJ2-7; possibly TRBD2 for D (7 bases). The V gene lost 5 bases and the J gene lost 5 bases, with 13 bases spanning the gap. CDR3 length: 13 residues. Per the germline V gene, CDR1 is SEHNR and CDR2 is FQNEAQ (reference sequence).